This TCR beta chain was recorded in a study of blood T cell repertoires in COVID-19. Turning to the study itself: The United States, Italy and Spain provided the acute and convalescent COVID-19 samples. Sample material is recorded as cDNA or gDNA derived from T cells, B-cell-depleted T cells, or PBMCs.

The germline CDR1 and CDR2 sequences are SGHVS and FQNEAQ. V was pared by 2 bases and J by 2 bases, with 6 bases between. This CDR3 region has 13 residues. Profiled with immunoSEQ multiplex PCR; TCRdb holds only in-frame clones, not every one. The repertoire includes 20,000 to 25,000 clones, approximately 90% of them detected once, and about 6% sits in the top ten. The material sequenced was peripheral blood. V usage is TRBV7-8 and J usage is TRBJ1-2; D is unresolved. The receptor's source is a woman of 80 years or more with active COVID-19. CDR3 region: CASSLLENYGYTF. In DNA form, the CDR3 reads TGTGCCAGCAGCTTACTAGAGAACTATGGCTACACCTTC.